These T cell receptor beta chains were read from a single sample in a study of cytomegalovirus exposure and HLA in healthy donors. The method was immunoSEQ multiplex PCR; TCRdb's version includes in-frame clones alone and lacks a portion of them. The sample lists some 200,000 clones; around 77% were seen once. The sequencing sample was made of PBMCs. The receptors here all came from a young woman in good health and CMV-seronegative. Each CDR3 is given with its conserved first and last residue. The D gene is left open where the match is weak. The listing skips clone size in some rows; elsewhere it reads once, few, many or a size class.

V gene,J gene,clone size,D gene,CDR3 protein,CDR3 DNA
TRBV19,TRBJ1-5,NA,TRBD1,CASSISGQGNQPQHF,TGTGCCAGTAGTATATCGGGACAGGGCAATCAGCCCCAGCATTTT
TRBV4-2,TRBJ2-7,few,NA,CASSQEMFGGDGLPSYEQYF,TGTGCCAGCAGCCAAGAGATGTTCGGAGGAGACGGACTACCTTCCTACGAGCAGTACTTC
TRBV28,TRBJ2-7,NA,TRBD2,CASLLSSGSYEQYF,TGTGCCAGCCTACTCTCCAGCGGGAGCTACGAGCAGTACTTC
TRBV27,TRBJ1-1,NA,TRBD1,CASSRQGPNTEAFF,TGTGCCAGCAGTAGACAGGGCCCGAACACTGAAGCTTTCTTT
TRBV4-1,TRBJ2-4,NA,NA,CASSQASSQNIQYF,TGCGCCAGCAGCCAAGCGTCGTCTCAAAACATTCAGTACTTC
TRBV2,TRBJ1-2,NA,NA,CASREDSYGYTF,TGTGCCAGCAGGGAGGACTCCTATGGCTACACCTTC
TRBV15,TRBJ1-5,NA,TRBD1,CATSRFTGARGQPQHF,TGTGCCACCAGCAGATTTACAGGGGCCCGAGGGCAGCCCCAGCATTTT
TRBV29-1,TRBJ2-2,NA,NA,CSVEARAPNTGELFF,TGCAGCGTTGAAGCGAGGGCTCCGAACACCGGGGAGCTGTTTTTT
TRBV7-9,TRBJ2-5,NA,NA,CASSLGTVGETQYF,TGTGCCAGCAGCTTAGGTACGGTCGGGGAGACCCAGTACTTC
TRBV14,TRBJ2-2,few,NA,CASSQAKLVGELFF,TGTGCCAGCAGCCAAGCCAAACTTGTCGGGGAGCTGTTTTTT
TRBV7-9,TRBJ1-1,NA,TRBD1,CASSEDREKTEAFF,TGTGCCAGCAGCGAGGACAGGGAGAAAACTGAAGCTTTCTTT
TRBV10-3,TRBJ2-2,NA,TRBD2,CAIKGLAGVTGELFF,TGTGCCATCAAGGGGCTAGCGGGAGTCACCGGGGAGCTGTTTTTT
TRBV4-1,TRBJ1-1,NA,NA,CASSQGQVKKRGAFF,TGCGCCAGCAGCCAAGGACAGGTAAAGAAAAGGGGAGCTTTCTTT
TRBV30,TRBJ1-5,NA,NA,CAWSLRGGRNQPQHF,TGTGCCTGGAGCCTTCGGGGGGGACGCAATCAGCCCCAGCATTTT
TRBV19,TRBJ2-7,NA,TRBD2,CASSTTRSGSRFYEQYF,TGTGCCAGTAGTACCACCCGTAGCGGGAGCCGTTTTTACGAGCAGTACTTC
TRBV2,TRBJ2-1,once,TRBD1,CASQDLTGGTIHEQFF,TGTGCCAGCCAGGACTTGACAGGGGGAACGATCCATGAGCAGTTCTTC
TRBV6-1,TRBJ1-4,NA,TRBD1,CASSEGTGGLEKLFF,TGTGCCAGCAGTGAAGGAACAGGGGGCTTAGAAAAACTGTTTTTT
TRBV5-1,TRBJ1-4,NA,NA,CASARGTNEKLFF,TGCGCCAGCGCGCGGGGAACTAATGAAAAACTGTTTTTT
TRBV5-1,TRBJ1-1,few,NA,CASSLARSGTEAFF,TGCGCCAGCAGCTTGGCTAGGAGTGGCACTGAAGCTTTCTTT
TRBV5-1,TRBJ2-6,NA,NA,CASSSVAGANVLTF,TGCGCCAGCAGCTCAGTTGCCGGGGCCAACGTCCTGACTTTC
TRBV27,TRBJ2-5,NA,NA,CASSYSGTQYF,TGTGCCAGCAGTTACTCCGGGACCCAGTACTTC
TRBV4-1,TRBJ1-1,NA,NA,CASSQVRQLGTEAFF,TGCGCCAGCAGCCAAGTTCGACAGTTGGGGACTGAAGCTTTCTTT
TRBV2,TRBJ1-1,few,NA,CASISGVRSNPEAFF,TGTGCCAGCATATCAGGGGTTCGTTCGAACCCTGAAGCTTTCTTT
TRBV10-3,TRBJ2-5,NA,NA,CAISVSGAETQYF,TGTGCCATCAGTGTTTCAGGGGCAGAGACCCAGTACTTC
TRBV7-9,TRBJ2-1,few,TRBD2,CASRARLAGRVGEQFF,TGTGCCAGCAGGGCCAGACTAGCGGGCCGCGTTGGTGAGCAGTTCTTC
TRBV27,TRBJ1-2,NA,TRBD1,CASRRTGGAGYGYTF,TGTGCCAGCAGACGTACAGGGGGGGCGGGCTATGGCTACACCTTC
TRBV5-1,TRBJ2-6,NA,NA,CASSLGGAPSGANVLTF,TGCGCCAGCAGCTTGGGTGGGGCGCCGTCTGGGGCCAACGTCCTGACTTTC
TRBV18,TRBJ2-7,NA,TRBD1,CASSPVQGWEQYF,TGTGCCAGCTCACCAGTACAGGGGTGGGAGCAGTACTTC